The entry below gives a single T cell receptor (beta chain) sequence along with its context. What it binds is unknown. Clones were read by immunoSEQ multiplex PCR, and TCRdb kept only the in-frame ones, dropping some. The table includes over 100,000 clones, approximately 92% detected once. V lost 5 bases and J lost 5, with 15 bases in between. The germline V gene encodes CDR1 SEHNR and CDR2 FQNEAQ (reference sequence). CDR3 length equals 14 residues. The sample comes from a study of CD4+ T cells in melanoma. Study findings and constraints: Reportedly, melanoma neoantigen-specific CD4+ T cells showed varied differentiation states.

The sequenced material came from peripheral blood. The chain has TRBV7-9 and TRBJ2-5, with D possibly being TRBD2 (7 bases). The TCR was taken from a human donor with melanoma. CDR3 sequence: CASSTDRGGETQYF. The CDR3 DNA follows: TGTGCCAGCAGCACGGATAGGGGGGGGGAGACCCAGTACTTC.